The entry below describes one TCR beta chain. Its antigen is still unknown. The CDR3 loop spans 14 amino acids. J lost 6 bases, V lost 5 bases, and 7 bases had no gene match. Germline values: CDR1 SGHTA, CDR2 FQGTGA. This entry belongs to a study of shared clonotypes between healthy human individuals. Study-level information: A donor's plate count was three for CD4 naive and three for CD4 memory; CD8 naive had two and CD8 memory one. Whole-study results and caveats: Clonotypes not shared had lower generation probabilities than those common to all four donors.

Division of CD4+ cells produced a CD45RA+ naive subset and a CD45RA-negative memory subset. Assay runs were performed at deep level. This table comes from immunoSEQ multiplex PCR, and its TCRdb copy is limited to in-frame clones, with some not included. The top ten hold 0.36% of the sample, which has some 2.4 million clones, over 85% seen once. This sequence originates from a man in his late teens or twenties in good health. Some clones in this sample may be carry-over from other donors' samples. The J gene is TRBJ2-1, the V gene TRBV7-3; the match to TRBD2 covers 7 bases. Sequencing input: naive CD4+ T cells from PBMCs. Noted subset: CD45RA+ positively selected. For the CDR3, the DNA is TGTGCCAGCAGCCCTGCCGGGAGGCCCAATGAGCAGTTCTTC. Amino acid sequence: CASSPAGRPNEQFF.